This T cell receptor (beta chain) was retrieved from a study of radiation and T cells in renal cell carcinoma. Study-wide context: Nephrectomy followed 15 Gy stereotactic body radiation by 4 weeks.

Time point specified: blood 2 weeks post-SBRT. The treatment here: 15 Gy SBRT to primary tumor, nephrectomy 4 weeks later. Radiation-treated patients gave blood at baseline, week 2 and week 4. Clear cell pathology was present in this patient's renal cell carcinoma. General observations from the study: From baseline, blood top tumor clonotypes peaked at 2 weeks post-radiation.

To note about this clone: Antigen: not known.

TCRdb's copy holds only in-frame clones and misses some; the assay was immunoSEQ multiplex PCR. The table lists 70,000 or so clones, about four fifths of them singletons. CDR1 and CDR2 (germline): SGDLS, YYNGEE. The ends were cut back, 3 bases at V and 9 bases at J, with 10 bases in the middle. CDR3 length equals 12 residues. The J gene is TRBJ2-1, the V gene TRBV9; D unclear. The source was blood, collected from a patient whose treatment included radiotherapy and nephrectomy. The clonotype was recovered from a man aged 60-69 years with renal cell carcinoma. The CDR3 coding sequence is TGTGCCAGCAGCGGCCAAGAGGTTGAGCAGTTCTTC. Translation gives CASSGQEVEQFF.